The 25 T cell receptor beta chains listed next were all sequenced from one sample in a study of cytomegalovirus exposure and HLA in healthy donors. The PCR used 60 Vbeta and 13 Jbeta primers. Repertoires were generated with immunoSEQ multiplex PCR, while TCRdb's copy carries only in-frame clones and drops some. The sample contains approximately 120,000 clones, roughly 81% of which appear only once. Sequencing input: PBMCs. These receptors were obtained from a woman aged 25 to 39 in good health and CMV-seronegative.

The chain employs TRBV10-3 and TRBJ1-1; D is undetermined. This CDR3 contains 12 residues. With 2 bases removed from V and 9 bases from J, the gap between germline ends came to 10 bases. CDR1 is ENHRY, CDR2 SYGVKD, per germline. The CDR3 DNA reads TGTGCCATCAGTGAGACAGACGCTAAAGCTTTCTTT. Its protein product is CAISETDAKAFF.

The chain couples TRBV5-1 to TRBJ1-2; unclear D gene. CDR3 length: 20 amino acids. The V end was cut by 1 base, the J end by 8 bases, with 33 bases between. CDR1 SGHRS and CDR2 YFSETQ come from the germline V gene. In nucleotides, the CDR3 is TGCGCCAGCAGCTTGATGCCCTCCCTTCCGGAGGGTGGACTCGGTTCAGGCTACACCTTC. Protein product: CASSLMPSLPEGGLGSGYTF.

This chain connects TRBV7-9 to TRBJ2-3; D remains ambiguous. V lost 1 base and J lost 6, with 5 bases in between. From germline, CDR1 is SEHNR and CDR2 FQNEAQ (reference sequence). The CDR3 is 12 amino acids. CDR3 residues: CASSLGADTQYF. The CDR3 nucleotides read TGTGCCAGCAGCTTAGGGGCGGATACGCAGTATTTT. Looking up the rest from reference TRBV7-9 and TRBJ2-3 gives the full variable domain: DTGVSQNPRHKITKRGQNVTFRCDPISEHNRLYWYRQTLGQGPEFLTYFQNEAQLEKSRLLSDRFSAERPKGSFSTLEIQRTEQGDSAMYLCASSLGADTQYFGPGTRLTVL.

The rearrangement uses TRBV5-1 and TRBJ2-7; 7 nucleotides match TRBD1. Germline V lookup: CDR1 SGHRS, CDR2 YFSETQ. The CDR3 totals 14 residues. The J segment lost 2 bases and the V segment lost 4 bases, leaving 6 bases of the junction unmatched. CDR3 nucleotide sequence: TGCGCCAGCAGCATAAGGACAGGCCCCTACGAGCAGTACTTC. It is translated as CASSIRTGPYEQYF.

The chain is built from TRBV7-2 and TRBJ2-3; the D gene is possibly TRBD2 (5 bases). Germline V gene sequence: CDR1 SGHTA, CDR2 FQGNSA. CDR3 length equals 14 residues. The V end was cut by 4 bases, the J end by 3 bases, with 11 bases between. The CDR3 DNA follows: TGTGCCAGCAGCTCCCGGACTCGAACAGATACGCAGTATTTT. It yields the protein CASSSRTRTDTQYF. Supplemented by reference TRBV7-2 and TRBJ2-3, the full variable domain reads GAGVSQSPSNKVTEKGKDVELRCDPISGHTALYWYRQSLGQGLEFLIYFQGNSAPDKSGLPSDRFSAERTGGSVSTLTIQRTQQEDSAVYLCASSSRTRTDTQYFGPGTRLTVL.

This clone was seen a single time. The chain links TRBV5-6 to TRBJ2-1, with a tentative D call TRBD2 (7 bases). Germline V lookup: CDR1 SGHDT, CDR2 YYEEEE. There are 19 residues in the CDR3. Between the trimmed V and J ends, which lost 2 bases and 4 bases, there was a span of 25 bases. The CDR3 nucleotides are TGTGCCAGCAGCTTCTTAGGCGGGGGCAACATCAAAGCGTACAATGAGCAGTTCTTC. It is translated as CASSFLGGGNIKAYNEQFF. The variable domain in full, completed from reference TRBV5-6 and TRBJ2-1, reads DAGVTQSPTHLIKTRGQQVTLRCSPKSGHDTVSWYQQALGQGPQFIFQYYEEEERQRGNFPDRFSGHQFPNYSSELNVNALLLGDSALYLCASSFLGGGNIKAYNEQFFGPGTRLTVL.

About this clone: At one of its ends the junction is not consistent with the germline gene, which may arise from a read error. CDR3 coding DNA: TGTGCCAGCAGCTTAGCGGCTGGGACTAGCGGGGGGCCCACAGATGCGCAGTATTTT. Protein product: CASSLAAGTSGGPTDAQYF. The rearrangement joins TRBV7-6 to TRBJ2-3; 15 nucleotides match TRBD2. Germline loops: CDR1 SGHVS, CDR2 FNYEAQ. This CDR3 comprises 19 residues.

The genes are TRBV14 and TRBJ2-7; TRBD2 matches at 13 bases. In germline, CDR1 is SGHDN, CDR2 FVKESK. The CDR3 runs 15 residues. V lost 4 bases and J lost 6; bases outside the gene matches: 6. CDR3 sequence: CASSRGLAGVVEQYF. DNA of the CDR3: TGTGCCAGCAGCCGAGGACTAGCGGGAGTCGTCGAGCAGTACTTC.

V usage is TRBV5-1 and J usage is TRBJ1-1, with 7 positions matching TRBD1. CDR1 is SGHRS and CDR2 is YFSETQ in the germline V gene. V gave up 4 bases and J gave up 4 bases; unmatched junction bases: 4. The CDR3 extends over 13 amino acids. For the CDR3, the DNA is TGCGCCAGCAGCGAAGGACAGGCCACTGAAGCTTTCTTT. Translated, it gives CASSEGQATEAFF.

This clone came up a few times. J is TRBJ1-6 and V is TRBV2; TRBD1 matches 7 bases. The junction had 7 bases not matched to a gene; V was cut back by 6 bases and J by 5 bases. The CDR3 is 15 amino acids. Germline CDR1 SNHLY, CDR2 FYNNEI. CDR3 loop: CASSGTAGDNSPLHF. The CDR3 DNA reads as TGTGCCAGCAGCGGGACAGCGGGTGATAATTCACCCCTCCACTTT.

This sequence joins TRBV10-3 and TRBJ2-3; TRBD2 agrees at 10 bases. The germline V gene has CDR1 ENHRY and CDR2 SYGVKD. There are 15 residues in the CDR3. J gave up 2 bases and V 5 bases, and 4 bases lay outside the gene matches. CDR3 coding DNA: TGTGCCATCAGTTTGCTAGCGGGAGCCACAGATACGCAGTATTTT. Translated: CAISLLAGATDTQYF.

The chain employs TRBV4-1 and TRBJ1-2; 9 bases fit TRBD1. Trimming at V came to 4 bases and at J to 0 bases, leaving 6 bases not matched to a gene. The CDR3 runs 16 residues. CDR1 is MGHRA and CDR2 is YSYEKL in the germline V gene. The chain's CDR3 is CASSPGQGPTNYGYTF. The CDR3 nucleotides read TGCGCCAGCAGCCCGGGACAGGGTCCTACTAACTATGGCTACACCTTC.

The CDR3 coding sequence is TGTGCCAGCAGCCTCGACACGGGGGGAAGGGGCTACACCTTC. Protein product: CASSLDTGGRGYTF. This chain connects TRBV7-3 to TRBJ1-2; tentatively, D is TRBD1 (5 bases). CDR1 is SGHTA, CDR2 FQGTGA, per germline. V gave up 5 bases and J gave up 8 bases, with 18 bases separating them. CDR3 length: 14 residues.

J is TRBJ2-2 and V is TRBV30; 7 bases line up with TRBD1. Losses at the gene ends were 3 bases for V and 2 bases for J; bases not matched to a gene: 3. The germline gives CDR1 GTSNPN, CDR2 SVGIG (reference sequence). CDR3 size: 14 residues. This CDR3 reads CAWRDRLNTGELFF. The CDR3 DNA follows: TGTGCCTGGAGGGACAGGCTAAACACCGGGGAGCTGTTTTTT.

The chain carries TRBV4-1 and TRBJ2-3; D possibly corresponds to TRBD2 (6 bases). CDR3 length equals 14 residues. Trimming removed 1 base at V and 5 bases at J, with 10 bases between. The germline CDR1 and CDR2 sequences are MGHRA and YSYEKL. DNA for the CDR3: TGCGCCAGCAGCCAAGTGGGGGGAGTAGATACGCAGTATTTT. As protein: CASSQVGGVDTQYF.

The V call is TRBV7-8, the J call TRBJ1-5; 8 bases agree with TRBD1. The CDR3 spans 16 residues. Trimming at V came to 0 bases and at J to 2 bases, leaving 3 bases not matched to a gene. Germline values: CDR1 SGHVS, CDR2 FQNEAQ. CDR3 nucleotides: TGTGCCAGCAGCTTAGCAGACAGGGGACGCAATCAGCCCCAGCATTTT. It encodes CASSLADRGRNQPQHF.

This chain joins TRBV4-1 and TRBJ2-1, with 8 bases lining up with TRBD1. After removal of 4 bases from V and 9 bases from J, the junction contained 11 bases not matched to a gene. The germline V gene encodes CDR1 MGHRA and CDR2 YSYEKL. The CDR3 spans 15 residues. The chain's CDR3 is CASSPDRGRFSEQFF. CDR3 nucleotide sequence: TGCGCCAGCAGCCCCGACAGGGGTCGGTTCAGTGAGCAGTTCTTC.

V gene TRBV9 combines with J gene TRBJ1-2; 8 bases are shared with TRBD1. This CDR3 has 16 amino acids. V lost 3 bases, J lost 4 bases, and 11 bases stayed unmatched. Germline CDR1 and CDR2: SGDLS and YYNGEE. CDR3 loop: CASSAWTGRIAYGYTF. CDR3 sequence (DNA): TGTGCCAGCAGCGCTTGGACAGGGCGAATAGCCTATGGCTACACCTTC.

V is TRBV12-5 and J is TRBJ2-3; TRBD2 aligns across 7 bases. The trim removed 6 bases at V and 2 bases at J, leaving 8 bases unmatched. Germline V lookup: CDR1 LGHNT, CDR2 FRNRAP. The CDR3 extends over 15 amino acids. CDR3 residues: CASGRGVRDTDTQYF. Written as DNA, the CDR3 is TGTGCTAGTGGCCGGGGGGTACGGGACACAGATACGCAGTATTTT.

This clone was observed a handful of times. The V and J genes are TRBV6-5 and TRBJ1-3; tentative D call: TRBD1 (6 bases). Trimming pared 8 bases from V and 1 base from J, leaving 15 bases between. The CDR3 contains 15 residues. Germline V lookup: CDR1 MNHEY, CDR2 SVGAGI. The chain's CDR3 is CASAPTGSSGNTIYF. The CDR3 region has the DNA TGTGCCAGCGCCCCAACAGGGAGTTCTGGAAACACCATATATTTT.

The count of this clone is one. The CDR3 region has the DNA TGTGCCAGCAGTGAAATGGTGGGAGGGGGCACAGATACGCAGTATTTT. This gives the protein CASSEMVGGGTDTQYF. This rearrangement joins TRBV6-1 to TRBJ2-3, with 7 bases lining up with TRBD2. With 2 bases clipped from V and 1 base from J, the junction kept 6 bases outside the gene matches. The CDR3 is 16 amino acids. In germline, CDR1 is MNHNS, CDR2 SASEGT.

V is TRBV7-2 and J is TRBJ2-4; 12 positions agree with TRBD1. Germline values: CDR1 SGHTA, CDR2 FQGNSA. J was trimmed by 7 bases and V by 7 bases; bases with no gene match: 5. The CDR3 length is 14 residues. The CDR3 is CASTGTGGANIQYF. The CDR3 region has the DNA TGTGCCAGCACCGGGACAGGGGGCGCGAACATTCAGTACTTC. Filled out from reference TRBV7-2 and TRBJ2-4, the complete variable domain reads GAGVSQSPSNKVTEKGKDVELRCDPISGHTALYWYRQSLGQGLEFLIYFQGNSAPDKSGLPSDRFSAERTGGSVSTLTIQRTQQEDSAVYLCASTGTGGANIQYFGAGTRLSVL.

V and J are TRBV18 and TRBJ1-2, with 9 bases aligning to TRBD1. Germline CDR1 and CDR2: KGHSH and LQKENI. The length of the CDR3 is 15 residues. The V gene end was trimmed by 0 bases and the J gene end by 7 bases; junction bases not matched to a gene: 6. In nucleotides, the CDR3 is TGTGCCAGCTCACCACCGGACAGGGGCTTTGGTGGCTACACCTTC. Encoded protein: CASSPPDRGFGGYTF.

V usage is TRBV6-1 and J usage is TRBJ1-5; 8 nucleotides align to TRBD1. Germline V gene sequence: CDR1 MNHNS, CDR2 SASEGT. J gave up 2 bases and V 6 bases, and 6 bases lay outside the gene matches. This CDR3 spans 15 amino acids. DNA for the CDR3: TGTGCCAGCAGCCTAGACAGGGGAGGCAATCAGCCCCAGCATTTT. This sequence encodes CASSLDRGGNQPQHF.

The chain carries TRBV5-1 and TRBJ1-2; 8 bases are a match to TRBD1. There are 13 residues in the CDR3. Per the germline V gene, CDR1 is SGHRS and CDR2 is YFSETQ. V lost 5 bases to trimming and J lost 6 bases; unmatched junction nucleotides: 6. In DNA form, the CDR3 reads TGCGCCAGCAGTTTTACAGGGGGGGATGGCTACACCTTC. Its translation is CASSFTGGDGYTF.